The T cell receptor beta chain under discussion was sequenced for a study of T cell responses to AZD1222 COVID-19 vaccine. In the study overall: Combined were second doses at about 4 or about 12 weeks.

V lost 4 bases and J 6 bases, leaving 14 bases between the germline ends. There are 14 residues in the CDR3. Germline V lookup: CDR1 SGHRS, CDR2 YFSETQ. Using immunoSEQ multiplex PCR, the repertoire was profiled, and TCRdb retains in-frame clones only, with some absent. The sample carries some 130,000 clones, roughly 84% recorded once. Sequences were derived from peripheral blood, sampled on day 0 of AZD1222 vaccination. This clonotype originated in an adult in good health. The rearrangement uses TRBV5-1 and TRBJ1-5, with D perhaps matching TRBD1 (6 bases). CDR3 in DNA: TGCGCCAGCAGCCCGGACAGAAGGAGTCAGCCCCAGCATTTT. Its translation: CASSPDRRSQPQHF.